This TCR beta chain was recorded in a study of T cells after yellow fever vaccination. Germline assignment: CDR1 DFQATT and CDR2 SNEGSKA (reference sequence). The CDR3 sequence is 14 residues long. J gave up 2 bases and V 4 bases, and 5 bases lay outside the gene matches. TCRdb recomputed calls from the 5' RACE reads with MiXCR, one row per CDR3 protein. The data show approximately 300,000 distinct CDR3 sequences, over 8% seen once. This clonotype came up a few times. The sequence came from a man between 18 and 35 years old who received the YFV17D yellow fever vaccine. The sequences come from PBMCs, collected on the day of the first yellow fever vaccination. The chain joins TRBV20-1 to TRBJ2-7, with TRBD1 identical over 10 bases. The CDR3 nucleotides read TGCAGTGCTACCGACAGGGGGCGCCCCTACGAGCAGTACTTC. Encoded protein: CSATDRGRPYEQYF.